The rows below give T cell receptor beta chains drawn from one sample of a study of response to subunit inactivated influenza vaccine. Each CDR3 protein is one row after TCRdb ran MiXCR on the RT-PCR reads. Here the sample spans more than 450,000 distinct CDR3 sequences, approximately 10% being singletons. In addition, the sample was reused for a study of T cells expressing NK-cell markers.

The sequenced sample was PBMCs from blood, obtained on the day of vaccination. The receptors were gathered from a man in his fifties who received an inactivated influenza vaccine. The conserved cysteine and the conserved F or W are not part of the CDR3 here.

j_gene	v_gene	len	CDR3aa
TRBJ2-5	TRBV28	13	ASSSNQGVKVTQY
TRBJ2-5	TRBV2	12	ATKSRGLQETQY
TRBJ2-6	TRBV6-1	17	ASSPYGGRVVAGANVLT
TRBJ1-2	TRBV20-1	15	SARDPPTGGRGYGYT
TRBJ2-1	TRBV20-1	12	SAQRTSGSAEQF
TRBJ2-7	TRBV4-2	13	ASSQDRDSTYEQY
TRBJ2-7	TRBV29-1	12	SVEVRDGGYEQY
TRBJ1-2	TRBV12-3/TRBV12-4	11	ASSLQGGYGYT
TRBJ1-5	TRBV4-1	15	ASSQKPGTGLDQPQH
TRBJ2-1	TRBV6-1	14	ASSKTSGRPYNEQF
TRBJ2-1	TRBV6-2/TRBV6-3	9	ASSPGHEQF
TRBJ1-5	TRBV4-3	14	ASSQDGTGRNQPQH
TRBJ2-5	TRBV20-1	13	SASGDRGLQETQY
TRBJ2-3	TRBV12-3/TRBV12-4	14	ASSHQDWWYTDTQY
TRBJ2-3	TRBV5-1	13	ASSQGGVSTDTQY
TRBJ2-1	TRBV7-2	14	ASSLARTSGSRKQF
TRBJ2-1	TRBV5-5	14	ASSPGVRDNYNEQF
TRBJ2-3	TRBV20-1	12	SADRGRSPNTQY
TRBJ1-1	TRBV20-1	11	STLRGANTEAF
TRBJ2-2	TRBV5-1	13	ASSSRTGTAGELF
TRBJ2-1	TRBV6-1	12	ASKIQLAGNEQF
TRBJ2-3	TRBV7-9	11	ASVNVAEDTQY
TRBJ2-3	TRBV12-3/TRBV12-4	12	ASKVTASTDTQY
TRBJ2-3	TRBV9	11	ASSVGSEDTQY
TRBJ1-5	TRBV12-3/TRBV12-4	11	ASSPGVDQPQH
TRBJ2-3	TRBV6-2/TRBV6-3	12	ASSQGSVADTQY
TRBJ2-4	TRBV19	9	ASSIGNIQY
TRBJ2-2	TRBV7-2	12	ASSFVGLTGELF
TRBJ2-2	TRBV5-1	14	ASSRVLTSSGGELF
TRBJ2-1	TRBV2	11	ASNRDRGDEQF
TRBJ2-2	TRBV6-5	16	ASSYSGTGGVTTGELF
TRBJ1-4	TRBV28	11	ASRQGGEEKLF
TRBJ2-2	TRBV10-1	13	ASSEKGPNTGELF
TRBJ2-1	TRBV11-2	16	ASSSLKRGGESYNEQF
TRBJ1-2	TRBV28	11	ASSPAAGAGYT
TRBJ2-1	TRBV20-1	10	SATRTANEQF
TRBJ2-2	TRBV5-1	14	ASSHLGDRDTGELF
TRBJ2-5	TRBV7-9	12	ASSLNTDQETQY
TRBJ1-1	TRBV12-3/TRBV12-4	9	ASSYGGEAF
TRBJ2-2	TRBV12-3/TRBV12-4	9	ASSTYGELF
TRBJ2-1	TRBV5-1	16	ASSLELGAGGSYNEQF
TRBJ2-2	TRBV12-3/TRBV12-4	11	ASSFGPAGELF
TRBJ1-1	TRBV4-3	13	ASSQATGRRTEAF
TRBJ2-1	TRBV29-1	11	SDSGGSYNEQF
TRBJ2-5	TRBV5-1	12	ASSLWVRGETQY
TRBJ2-5	TRBV2	9	ASSEALGLY
TRBJ1-5	TRBV7-3	11	ASSLWENQPQH
TRBJ2-7	TRBV6-1	12	ASRPTGRSYEQY
TRBJ2-2	TRBV18	12	ASSDRGITGELF
TRBJ2-7	TRBV4-2	11	ASSLSKFYEQY
TRBJ2-5	TRBV6-1	12	ASSGQGLGETQY
TRBJ2-5	TRBV6-2/TRBV6-3	11	ASSRGQIETQY
TRBJ1-2	TRBV20-1	10	SALQGIDGYT
TRBJ2-3	TRBV20-1	12	SARDQQGVHTQY
TRBJ2-1	TRBV7-6	13	ASSLATSSYNEQF
TRBJ2-3	TRBV29-1	13	SVEDLGTMTDTQY
TRBJ1-2	TRBV28	15	ASKLPGRAAGTYGYT
TRBJ2-7	TRBV3-1	13	ASSQDSRGGDEQY
TRBJ2-3	TRBV5-1	12	ASSLDRGADTQY